This passage covers 5 T cell receptor beta chains from one sample sequenced in a study of OX40 agonist ivuxolimab in advanced cancers. Produced via immunoSEQ multiplex PCR; TCRdb's table is partial and in-frame only. The repertoire consists of about 31,000 clones, with about 93% occurring once and the leading ten covering over 4%. The sequenced sample was CD4+ or CD8+ T cells sorted from blood, obtained in a trial of the OX40 agonist ivuxolimab. Receptors were obtained from an adult with an advanced solid tumor such as melanoma, head and neck, liver or kidney cancer.

The genes are TRBV6-6 and TRBJ1-5; no firm D call. The V and J ends lost 6 bases and 1 base respectively, with 13 bases between them. The CDR3 has 15 residues. Germline-derived CDR1 and CDR2 are MNHNY and SVGAGI (reference sequence). CDR3: CASSAGGISNQPQHF. DNA of the CDR3: TGTGCCAGCAGCGCCGGAGGGATCAGCAATCAGCCCCAGCATTTT.

This chain connects TRBV5-1 to TRBJ1-1; perhaps TRBD1 as D (5 bases). The germline V gene encodes CDR1 SGHRS and CDR2 YFSETQ. The CDR3 contains 13 residues. Trimming shortened V by 0 bases and J by 6 bases, and 9 bases separated the two germline ends. The CDR3 sequence: CASSLDEGPEAFF. The CDR3 coding sequence is TGCGCCAGCAGCTTGGACGAGGGGCCTGAAGCTTTCTTT.

This clone was recorded a few times. This rearrangement joins TRBV29-1 to TRBJ1-1, with D hard to call. The germline V and J ends were trimmed by 1 base and 3 bases, with 12 bases remaining between them. The CDR3 is 14 residues long. The germline V gene has CDR1 SQVTM and CDR2 ANQGSEA. Here the CDR3 DNA reads TGCAGCGTTGAAGGGGCTTATAGGGACACTGAAGCTTTCTTT. Translated: CSVEGAYRDTEAFF.

The rearrangement joins TRBV19 to TRBJ1-2; D is ambiguous. The V gene's germline CDR1 is LNHDA and CDR2 SQIVND (reference sequence). Trimming removed 3 bases from V and 5 bases from J, with 7 bases in between. The CDR3 extends over 12 amino acids. CDR3 loop: CASSMWPYGYTF. The CDR3 region has the DNA TGTGCCAGTAGTATGTGGCCATATGGCTACACCTTC.

This chain links TRBV27 with TRBJ2-2, with D uncertain. The ends were cut back, 0 bases at V and 6 bases at J, with 5 bases in the middle. The CDR3 contains 13 residues. From germline, CDR1 is MNHEY and CDR2 SMNVEV (reference sequence). The CDR3, as DNA: TGTGCCAGCAGTTTATCGTTCCCCGGGGAGCTGTTTTTT. It encodes CASSLSFPGELFF.